What follows are 3 T cell receptor beta chains derived from one specimen sequenced in a study of blood T cells in healthy people across ages. Then a second PCR, running roughly 7 to 11 cycles, was carried out with a sample-barcoded 5' primer and a J-beta primer mix. MiXCR, applied by TCRdb to the 5' RACE reads, yields one record per CDR3 protein. Here the sample spans about 1.4 million distinct CDR3 sequences, 59% being singletons. The sequencing input was blood. The receptor set was obtained from a man in his late teens or twenties in good health.

The DNA for the CDR3 is TGTGCCAGTAGTGTCGATGACAGGGCCACCTACGAGCAGTACTTC. This encodes CASSVDDRATYEQYF. V usage is TRBV19 and J usage is TRBJ2-7; TRBD1 agrees at 7 bases. With 5 bases clipped from V and 2 bases from J, the junction kept 9 bases outside the gene matches. Per germline, CDR1 LNHDA and CDR2 SQIVND (reference sequence). The CDR3 sequence is 15 residues long.

V is TRBV20-1 and J is TRBJ2-2; either TRBD1 or TRBD2 may supply D (5 bases each). Trimming shortened V by 3 bases and J by 11 bases, and 22 bases separated the two germline ends. Germline-derived CDR1 and CDR2 are DFQATT and SNEGSKA (reference sequence). This CDR3 has 15 residues. The CDR3 is CSASSSGTADGELFF. Here the CDR3 DNA reads TGCAGTGCTAGTTCGTCCGGGACCGCTGATGGAGAGCTGTTTTTT.

This clonotype appeared a few times. Here the CDR3 reads CASSQMGGTETQYF. CDR3 sequence (DNA): TGTGCCAGCAGCCAAATGGGGGGGACAGAGACCCAGTACTTC. V usage is TRBV3-1 and J usage is TRBJ2-5; 7 nucleotides match TRBD2. The CDR3 loop spans 14 amino acids. Germline V gene data show CDR1 as LGHDT and CDR2 as YNNKEL (reference sequence). V lost 2 bases and J lost 4; bases outside the gene matches: 4.